This T cell receptor (beta chain) derives from a study of cytomegalovirus exposure and HLA in healthy donors. Study-wide findings and caveats: Rare sequences made up most TCRs, while some public TCRs were found in many donors. Specific recognition of CMV antigens was confirmed in vitro for three chains (all CMV-associated). In the approximately 120 validation repertoires, a later analysis found that first-cohort TCR clusters tended to co-occur. The authors listed 164 TCR beta chains as cytomegalovirus-associated.

The CDR3 is made up of 13 amino acids. Germline-derived CDR1 and CDR2 are SQVTM and ANQGSEA. The germline V and J ends were trimmed by 6 bases and 5 bases, with 14 bases remaining between them. Libraries were prepared by immunoSEQ multiplex PCR; TCRdb keeps only in-frame clonotypes and omits some of them. The repertoire holds about 250,000 clones, with about 90% as singletons. Comment on this clone: Its cognate antigen is unknown.

The sample consisted of PBMCs. This clonotype was obtained from a man between 18 and 29 years old in good health and CMV-seropositive. J is TRBJ1-5 and V is TRBV29-1; maybe TRBD1 (5 bases). CDR3 nucleotide sequence: TGCAGCGTCGCAATAGGGGAGGATCAGCCCCAGCATTTT. It translates to CSVAIGEDQPQHF.